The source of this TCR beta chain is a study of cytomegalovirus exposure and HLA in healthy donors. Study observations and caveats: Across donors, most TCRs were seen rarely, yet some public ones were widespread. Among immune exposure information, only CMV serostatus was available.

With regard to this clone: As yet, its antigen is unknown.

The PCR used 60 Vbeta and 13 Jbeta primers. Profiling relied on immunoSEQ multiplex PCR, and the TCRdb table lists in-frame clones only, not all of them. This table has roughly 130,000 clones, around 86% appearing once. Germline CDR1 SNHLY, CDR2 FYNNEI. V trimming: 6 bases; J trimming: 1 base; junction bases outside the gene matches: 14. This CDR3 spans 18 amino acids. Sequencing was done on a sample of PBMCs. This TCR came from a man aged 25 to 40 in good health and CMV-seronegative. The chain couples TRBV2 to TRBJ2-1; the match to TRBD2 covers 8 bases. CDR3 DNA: TGTGCCAGCAGCATTATAAGCGGGGCTAGCGGGTCCTACAATGAGCAGTTCTTC. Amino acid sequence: CASSIISGASGSYNEQFF.